This note documents a single T cell receptor (beta chain) sequence. Sequenced by immunoSEQ multiplex PCR; TCRdb stores in-frame clones only, minus some. The sample lists over 300,000 clones, about nine tenths occurring once. Cohort 3 donors counted as recovered after two negative PCRs, clearance, or resolved symptoms. These data originate in a study of blood T cell repertoires in COVID-19. CDR1 and CDR2 (germline): MNHEY, SVGAGI. V lost 8 bases to trimming and J lost 0 bases; unmatched junction nucleotides: 3. This CDR3 has 14 amino acids. The sample was PBMCs or T cells enriched from blood (not recorded which). The V gene is TRBV6-5, the J gene TRBJ2-1; 8 bases are shared with TRBD2. The sequence was collected from a woman younger than 30 who had recovered from COVID-19. As DNA, the CDR3 is TGTGCCAGCTTCGCGGGGGGCTCCTACAATGAGCAGTTCTTC. Residues: CASFAGGSYNEQFF.